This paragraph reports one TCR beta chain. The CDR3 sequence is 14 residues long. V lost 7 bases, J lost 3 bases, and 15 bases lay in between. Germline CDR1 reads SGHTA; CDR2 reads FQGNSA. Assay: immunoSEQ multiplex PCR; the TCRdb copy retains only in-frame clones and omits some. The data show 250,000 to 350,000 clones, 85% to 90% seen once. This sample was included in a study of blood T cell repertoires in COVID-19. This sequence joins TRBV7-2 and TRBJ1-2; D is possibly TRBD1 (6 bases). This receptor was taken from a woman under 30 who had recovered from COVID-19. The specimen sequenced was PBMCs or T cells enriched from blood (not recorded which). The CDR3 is CASTPAPGDYGYTF. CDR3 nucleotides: TGTGCCAGCACCCCAGCCCCAGGGGACTATGGCTACACCTTC.